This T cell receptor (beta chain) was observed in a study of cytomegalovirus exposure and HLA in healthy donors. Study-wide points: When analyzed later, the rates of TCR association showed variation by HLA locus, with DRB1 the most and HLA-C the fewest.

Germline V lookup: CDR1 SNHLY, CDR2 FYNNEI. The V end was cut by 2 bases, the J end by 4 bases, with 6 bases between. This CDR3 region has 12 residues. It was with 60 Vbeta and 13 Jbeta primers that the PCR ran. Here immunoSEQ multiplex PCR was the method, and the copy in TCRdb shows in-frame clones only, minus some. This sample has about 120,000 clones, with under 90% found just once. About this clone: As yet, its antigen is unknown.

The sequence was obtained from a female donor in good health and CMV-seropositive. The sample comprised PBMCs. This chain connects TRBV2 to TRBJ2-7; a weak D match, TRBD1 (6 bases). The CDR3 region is CASSEQGYEQYF. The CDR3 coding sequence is TGTGCCAGCAGTGAACAGGGGTACGAGCAGTACTTC.